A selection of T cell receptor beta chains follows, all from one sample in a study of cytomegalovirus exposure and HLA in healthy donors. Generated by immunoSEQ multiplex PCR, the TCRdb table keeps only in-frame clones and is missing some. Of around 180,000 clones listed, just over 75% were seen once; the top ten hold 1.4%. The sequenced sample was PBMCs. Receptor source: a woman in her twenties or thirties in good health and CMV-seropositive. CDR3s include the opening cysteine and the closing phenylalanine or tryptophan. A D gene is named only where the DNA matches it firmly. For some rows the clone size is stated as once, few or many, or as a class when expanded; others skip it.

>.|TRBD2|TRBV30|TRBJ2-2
TGTGCCTGGAGGCGACTAGCGGGAGGCCCCGGGGAGCTGTTTTTT
CAWRRLAGGPGELFF
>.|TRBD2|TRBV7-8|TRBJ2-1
TGTGCCAGCAGCTCAGCCTTAGCGGGATGGAACAATGAGCAGTTCTTC
CASSSALAGWNNEQFF
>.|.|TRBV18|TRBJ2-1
TGTGCCAGCTCACAGAGCGGAGAATACAATGAGCAGTTCTTC
CASSQSGEYNEQFF
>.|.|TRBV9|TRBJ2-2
TGTGCCAGCAGCAAAGAGGAATCCGCCGGGGAGCTGTTTTTT
CASSKEESAGELFF
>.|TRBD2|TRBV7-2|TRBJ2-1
TGTGCCAGCAGCTTAAGTGAAAGAGCTGGCGGGGGGGACAATGAGCAGTTCTTC
CASSLSERAGGGDNEQFF
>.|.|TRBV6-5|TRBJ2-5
TGTGCCAGCACCAACGCGGACAGAGTTGGGGAGACCCAGTACTTC
CASTNADRVGETQYF
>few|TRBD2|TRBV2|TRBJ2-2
TGTGCCAGCAAGCCCACTAGCGGAGTCCGGGAGCTGTTTTTT
CASKPTSGVRELFF
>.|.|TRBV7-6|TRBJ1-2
TGTGCCAGCAGCTTAGGGACACCAGAATGGGGCTACACCTTC
CASSLGTPEWGYTF
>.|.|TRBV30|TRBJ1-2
TGTGCCTGGAGTGCACACTCGGACAGTGGTGGCTACACCTTC
CAWSAHSDSGGYTF
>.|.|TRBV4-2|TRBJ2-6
TGTGCCAGCAGCCGAATGGGAGGCTCTGGGGCCAACGTCCTGACTTTC
CASSRMGGSGANVLTF
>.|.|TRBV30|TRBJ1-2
TGTGCCTGGACCGAAGGAGGGTCGGGCGGCTACACCTTC
CAWTEGGSGGYTF
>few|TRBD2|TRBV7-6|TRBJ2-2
TGTGCCAGCAGCTCCGGACTAGTAGCCGGGGAGCTGTTTTTT
CASSSGLVAGELFF
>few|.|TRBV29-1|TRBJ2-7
TGCAGCGCCGGAGGCCCGTCCGCCTACGAGCAGTACTTC
CSAGGPSAYEQYF
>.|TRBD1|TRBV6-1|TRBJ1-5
TGTGCCAGCAGTGAGGCTAGAGGGGGCGGGAATCAGCCCCAGCATTTT
CASSEARGGGNQPQHF
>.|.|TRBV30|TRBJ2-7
TGTGCCTGGTCCCGGGACATTGCCTACGAGCAGTACTTC
CAWSRDIAYEQYF
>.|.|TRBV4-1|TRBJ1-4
TGCGCCAGCAGCCAAGGAATGGGGCTTGGGGCGCATGAAAAACTGTTTTTT
CASSQGMGLGAHEKLFF
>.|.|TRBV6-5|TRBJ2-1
TGTGCCCTTAGGAGTTCCGACAATGAGCAGTTCTTC
CALRSSDNEQFF
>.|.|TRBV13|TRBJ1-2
TGTGCCAGCAGCTTTCCAGGGAATCTTAACTATGGCTACACCTTC
CASSFPGNLNYGYTF
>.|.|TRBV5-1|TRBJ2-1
TGCGCCAGCAGCTTGGAAGGGAGCTCCTACAATGAGCAGTTCTTC
CASSLEGSSYNEQFF
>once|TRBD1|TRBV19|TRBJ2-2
TGTGCCAGTAGTCCCCGGGACAGGGGAAGGGCCGGGGAGCTGTTTTTT
CASSPRDRGRAGELFF
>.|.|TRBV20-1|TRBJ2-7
TGCAGTGCTAGGGGGACAACCGAGCAGTACTTC
CSARGTTEQYF
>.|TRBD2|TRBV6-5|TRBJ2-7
TGTGCCAGCGGGCTAGCGGGATCCTACGAGCAGTACTTC
CASGLAGSYEQYF
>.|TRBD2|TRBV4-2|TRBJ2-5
TGTGCCAGCAGCCAGGGACTAGCGGGAAAGACCCAGTACTTC
CASSQGLAGKTQYF
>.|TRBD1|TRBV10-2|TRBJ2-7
TGCGCCAGCAGCAAGGGACAGGGGATCTCCTACGAGCAGTACTTC
CASSKGQGISYEQYF
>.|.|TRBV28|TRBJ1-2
TGTGCCAGCAGTCCTTCGGGTGGCTACACCTTC
CASSPSGGYTF
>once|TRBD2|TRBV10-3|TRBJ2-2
TGTGCCATCAGTGGGGACTACGACACCGGGGAGCTGTTTTTT
CAISGDYDTGELFF
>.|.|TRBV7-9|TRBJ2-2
TGTGCCAGCAGCTTAGAAGGGACAACGAACACCGGGGAGCTGTTTTTT
CASSLEGTTNTGELFF
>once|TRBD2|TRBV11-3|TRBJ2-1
TGTGCCAGCAGCTTTACTAGCGCCGTCGGAAATGAGCAGTTCTTC
CASSFTSAVGNEQFF
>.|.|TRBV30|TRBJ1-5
TGTGCCTGGACCGACAGTTCCAATCAGCCCCAGCATTTT
CAWTDSSNQPQHF
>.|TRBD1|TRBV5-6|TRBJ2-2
TGTGCCAGCAGCCTACAGGGGGCAACCGGGGAGCTGTTTTTT
CASSLQGATGELFF
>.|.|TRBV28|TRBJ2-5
TGTGCCAGCAGTTTAACCGGGACTCAGACCCAGTACTTC
CASSLTGTQTQYF
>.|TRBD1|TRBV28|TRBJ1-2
TGTGCCAGCGGGACAGGGGATCCCTATGGCTACACCTTC
CASGTGDPYGYTF